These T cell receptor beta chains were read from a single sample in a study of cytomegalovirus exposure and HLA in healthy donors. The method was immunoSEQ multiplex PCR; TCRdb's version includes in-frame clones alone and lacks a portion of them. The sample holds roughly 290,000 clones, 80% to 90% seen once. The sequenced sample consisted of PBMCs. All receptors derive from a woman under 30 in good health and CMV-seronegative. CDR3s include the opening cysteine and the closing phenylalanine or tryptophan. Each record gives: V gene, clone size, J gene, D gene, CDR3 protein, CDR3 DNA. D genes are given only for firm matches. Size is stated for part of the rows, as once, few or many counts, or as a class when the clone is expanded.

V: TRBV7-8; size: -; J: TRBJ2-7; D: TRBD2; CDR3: CASSLVGTSGGAWRYF; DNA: TGTGCCAGCAGCTTAGTGGGGACTAGCGGGGGGGCATGGCGGTACTTC
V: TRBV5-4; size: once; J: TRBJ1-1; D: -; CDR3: CATSERVANTEAFF; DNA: TGTGCCACATCGGAGCGGGTCGCAAACACTGAAGCTTTCTTT
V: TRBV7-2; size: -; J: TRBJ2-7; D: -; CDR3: CASSLAVYEQYF; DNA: TGTGCCAGCAGCTTAGCCGTCTACGAGCAGTACTTC
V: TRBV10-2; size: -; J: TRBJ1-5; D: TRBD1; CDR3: CASRDRGGQPQHF; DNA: TGCGCCAGCAGAGACAGGGGTGGACAGCCCCAGCATTTT
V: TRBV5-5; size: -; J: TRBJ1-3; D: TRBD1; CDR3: CASSSPGQGYTIYF; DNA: TGTGCCAGCAGCTCCCCCGGACAGGGGTACACCATATATTTT
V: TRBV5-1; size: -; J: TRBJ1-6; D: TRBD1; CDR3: CASSIKNPGQSNSPLHF; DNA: TGCGCCAGCAGCATAAAAAACCCGGGACAGAGCAATTCACCCCTCCACTTT
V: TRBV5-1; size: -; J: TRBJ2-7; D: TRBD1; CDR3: CASSLTGTGSYEQYF; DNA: TGCGCCAGCAGCTTGACCGGGACAGGGTCGTACGAGCAGTACTTC
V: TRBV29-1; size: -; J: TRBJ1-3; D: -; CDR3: CSVETGSGNTIYF; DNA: TGCAGCGTCGAAACAGGGAGTGGAAACACCATATATTTT
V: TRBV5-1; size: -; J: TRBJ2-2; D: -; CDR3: CASSLAVWDLTGELFF; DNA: TGCGCCAGCAGCTTGGCCGTATGGGACTTAACCGGGGAGCTGTTTTTT
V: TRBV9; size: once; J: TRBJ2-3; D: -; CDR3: CASSGARDTQYF; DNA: TGTGCCAGCAGCGGCGCCCGAGATACGCAGTATTTT
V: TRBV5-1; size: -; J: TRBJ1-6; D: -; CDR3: CASSPGVSYNSPLHF; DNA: TGCGCCAGCAGTCCGGGGGTCTCCTATAATTCACCCCTCCACTTT
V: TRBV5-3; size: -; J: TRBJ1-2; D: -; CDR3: CARRGTGWNGYGYTF; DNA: TGTGCCAGAAGGGGTACAGGGTGGAATGGCTATGGCTACACCTTC
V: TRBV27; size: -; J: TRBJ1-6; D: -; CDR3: CASASTGNAKLGSYNSPLHF; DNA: TGTGCCAGCGCCTCTACAGGAAACGCTAAATTAGGCTCCTATAATTCACCCCTCCACTTT
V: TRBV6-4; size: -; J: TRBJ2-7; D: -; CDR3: CASSVSRGFSYEQYF; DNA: TGTGCCAGCAGTGTATCGAGGGGGTTCTCCTACGAGCAGTACTTC
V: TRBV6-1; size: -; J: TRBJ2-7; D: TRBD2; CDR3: CASTLAGLSYEQYF; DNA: TGTGCCAGCACACTAGCGGGCCTTTCCTACGAGCAGTACTTC
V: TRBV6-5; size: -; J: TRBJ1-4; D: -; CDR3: CASIGGHPTNEKLFF; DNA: TGTGCCAGCATCGGCGGGCACCCAACTAATGAAAAACTGTTTTTT
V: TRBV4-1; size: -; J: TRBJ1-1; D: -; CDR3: CASSPGGPLPNTEAFF; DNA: TGCGCCAGCAGTCCCGGGGGACCCCTCCCCAACACTGAAGCTTTCTTT
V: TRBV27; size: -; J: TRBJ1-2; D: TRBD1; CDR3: CASSFFGTGDGYTF; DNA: TGTGCCAGCAGTTTCTTTGGGACAGGGGACGGCTACACCTTC
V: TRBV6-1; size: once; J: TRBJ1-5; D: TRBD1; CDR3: CASSESRLQGNQPQHF; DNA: TGTGCCAGCAGTGAATCCAGACTACAGGGGAATCAGCCCCAGCATTTT
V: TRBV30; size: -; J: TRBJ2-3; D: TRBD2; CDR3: CAWSVRRGGTDTQYF; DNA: TGTGCCTGGAGTGTACGGCGGGGGGGCACAGATACGCAGTATTTT
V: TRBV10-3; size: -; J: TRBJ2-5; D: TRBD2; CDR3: CAISDTSGTSTETQYF; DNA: TGTGCCATCAGTGACACCTCGGGGACTAGCACGGAGACCCAGTACTTC
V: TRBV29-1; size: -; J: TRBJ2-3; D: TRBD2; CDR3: CSVVGGGGGNTDTQYF; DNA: TGCAGCGTTGTGGGTGGGGGCGGGGGGAACACAGATACGCAGTATTTT
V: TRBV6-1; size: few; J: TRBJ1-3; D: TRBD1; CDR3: CASSETGAIYF; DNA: TGTGCCAGCAGTGAAACAGGGGCCATATATTTT
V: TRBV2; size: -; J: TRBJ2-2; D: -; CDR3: CASSGLPSNTGELFF; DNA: TGTGCCAGCAGTGGACTACCTTCGAACACCGGGGAGCTGTTTTTT
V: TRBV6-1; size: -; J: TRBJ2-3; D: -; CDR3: CASNPGHPADTQYF; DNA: TGTGCCAGTAACCCGGGACACCCGGCAGATACGCAGTATTTT
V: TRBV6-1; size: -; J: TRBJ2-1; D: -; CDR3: CASRGGQYNNEQFF; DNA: TGTGCCAGCAGGGGCGGACAGTATAATAATGAGCAGTTCTTC